The clone carrying this T cell receptor beta chain was detected a few times. As yet, its antigen is unknown. Time point in this sample: patch test 1, 2 weeks after DPC sensitization. Treatment noted: therapeutic diphenylcyclopropenone sensitization with weekly scalp DPC. CDR3 length: 12 residues. Looked up from germline, CDR1 is DFQATT and CDR2 is SNEGSKA (reference sequence). The entry originates in a study of human T cells and chemical hapten exposure. Findings and caveats of the study: Expanded TCRs grouped into significantly more large CDR3 similarity clusters than controls produced.

TCRdb used MiXCR to reprocess the RACE reads, holding one entry per CDR3 protein. This table has about 340,000 distinct CDR3 sequences, about 7% appearing once. Sequenced material: whole blood, taken in connection with sensitization to the hapten diphenylcyclopropenone (DPC). The rearrangement uses TRBV20-1 and TRBJ2-7; D possibly corresponds to TRBD1 (7 bases). The TCR comes from a woman in her late teens or twenties with alopecia areata. Some clones in this sample may be carry-over from other donors' samples. CDR3 DNA sequence: TGCTCGGGGGACAGTCTAACCTACGAGCAGTACTTC. Translating it yields CSGDSLTYEQYF.